Each of the 28 T cell receptor beta chains below was sequenced from the same sample in a study of blood T cell repertoires in COVID-19. Data came from immunoSEQ multiplex PCR; TCRdb stores just in-frame clones and leaves some out. Of some 290,000 clones in the sample, 80% to 90% were seen once. The specimen sequenced was peripheral blood. The receptors here all came from a woman aged 25 to 45 with COVID-19, enrolled during active disease.

The J gene is TRBJ2-6, the V gene TRBV5-1, with 8 bases matching TRBD1. Germline V gene sequence: CDR1 SGHRS, CDR2 YFSETQ. The CDR3 loop spans 17 amino acids. V shed 4 bases, J shed 0 bases, and the junction held 6 bases outside the gene matches. CDR3 sequence reads: CASSDYRGFSGANVLTF. The CDR3 DNA is TGCGCCAGCAGCGATTACAGGGGGTTCTCTGGGGCCAACGTCCTGACTTTC.

J is TRBJ1-4 and V is TRBV5-5, with D uncertain. Germline V lookup: CDR1 SGHKS, CDR2 YYEKEE (reference sequence). V lost 4 bases, J lost 5 bases, and 12 bases lay in between. The CDR3 is 14 residues long. The CDR3 DNA follows: TGTGCCAGCAGCGGCGGAGCTATAAATGAAAAACTGTTTTTT. Encoded protein: CASSGGAINEKLFF.

Concerning this clone itself: A read error may produce the germline difference seen at one junction end. V is TRBV13 and J is TRBJ2-2; weak D call: TRBD1 (5 bases). CDR1 is PRHDT, CDR2 FYEKMQ, per germline (reference sequence). The CDR3 has 15 amino acids. This CDR3 reads CASSLGVANTGELFF. Written as DNA, the CDR3 is TGTGCCAGCAGCCTAGGGGTAGCGAACACCGGGGAGCTGTTTTTT. The entire variable domain, with the rest obtained from reference TRBV13 and TRBJ2-2, is as follows: AAGVIQSPRHLIKEKRETATLKCYPIPRHDTVYWYQQGPGQDPQFLISFYEKMQSDKGSIPDRFSAQQFSDYHSELNMSSLELGDSALYFCASSLGVANTGELFFGEGSRLTVL.

The chain uses TRBV5-4 and TRBJ2-3, with 8 bases that match TRBD2. CDR3 length: 16 residues. From germline, CDR1 is SGHNT and CDR2 YYREEE (reference sequence). Trimming at V came to 3 bases and at J to 6 bases, leaving 12 bases not matched to a gene. The chain's CDR3 is CASSYGGGRRVDTQYF. Written as DNA, the CDR3 is TGTGCCAGCAGCTACGGGGGGGGCCGGAGGGTGGATACGCAGTATTTT. The entire variable domain, with the rest obtained from reference TRBV5-4 and TRBJ2-3, is as follows: ETGVTQSPTHLIKTRGQQVTLRCSSQSGHNTVSWYQQALGQGPQFIFQYYREEENGRGNFPPRFSGLQFPNYSSELNVNALELDDSALYLCASSYGGGRRVDTQYFGPGTRLTVL.

The J gene is TRBJ1-4, the V gene TRBV6-5, with TRBD1 matching over 8 bases. The CDR3 is 14 residues long. Unmatched junction bases numbered 4, after V lost 6 bases and J lost 4 bases. Germline V gives CDR1 MNHEY, CDR2 SVGAGI. In nucleotides, the CDR3 is TGTGCCAGCAGCAACAGGGGGGGTAATGAAAAACTGTTTTTT. Translation gives CASSNRGGNEKLFF.

The V and J genes are TRBV6-1 and TRBJ2-4; the match to TRBD1 covers 7 bases. This CDR3 region has 18 residues. Germline loops: CDR1 MNHNS, CDR2 SASEGT. With 1 base clipped from V and 9 bases from J, the junction kept 18 bases outside the gene matches. The CDR3 DNA is TGTGCCAGCAGTGAAGAGCCGGGACAGATCAACCCGGCGGGCATTCAGTACTTC. This translates into CASSEEPGQINPAGIQYF.

The chain employs TRBV5-1 and TRBJ2-1; 7 positions match TRBD1. This CDR3 region has 17 residues. From germline, CDR1 is SGHRS and CDR2 YFSETQ. V dropped 0 bases and J dropped 2; count of bases not matched to a gene: 8. DNA of the CDR3: TGCGCCAGCAGCTTGGGACTTAGGGGGCCAGCCTACAATGAGCAGTTCTTC. As protein: CASSLGLRGPAYNEQFF.

The sample holds one count of this clone. The V call is TRBV11-2, the J call TRBJ2-7; TRBD1 matches 8 bases. With 6 bases clipped from V and 6 bases from J, the junction kept 13 bases outside the gene matches. Germline V gene lookup returns CDR1 SGHAT and CDR2 FQNNGV. The length of the CDR3 is 15 residues. CDR3 loop: CASRPVPGRGREQYF. The CDR3 region has the DNA TGTGCCAGCAGACCAGTTCCTGGCAGGGGGCGCGAGCAGTACTTC.

The count of this clone is one. The chain has TRBV5-1 and TRBJ2-7; a weak D match, TRBD1 (7 bases). Germline assignment: CDR1 SGHRS and CDR2 YFSETQ. Trimming left V 3 bases short and J 1 base short, with 17 bases between. CDR3 size: 16 residues. CDR3 in amino acids: CASSSAGGSRSYEQYF. In nucleotides, the CDR3 is TGCGCCAGCAGCTCCGCAGGGGGGTCTAGGTCCTACGAGCAGTACTTC.

The CDR3 reads CASSPATSGTSGASEQFF. The DNA for the CDR3 is TGCGCCAGCAGCCCGGCGACCTCCGGGACTAGCGGGGCAAGCGAGCAGTTCTTC. V is TRBV5-1 and J is TRBJ2-1, with TRBD2 identical over 13 bases. The CDR3 totals 18 residues. CDR1 is SGHRS and CDR2 is YFSETQ in the germline V gene. J lost 10 bases, V lost 4 bases, and 17 bases had no gene match. The full variable domain, with the rest looked up from reference TRBV5-1 and TRBJ2-1, is KAGVTQTPRYLIKTRGQQVTLSCSPISGHRSVSWYQQTPGQGLQFLFEYFSETQRNKGNFPGRFSGRQFSNSRSEMNVSTLELGDSALYLCASSPATSGTSGASEQFFGPGTRLTVL.

The CDR3 nucleotides are TGCGCCAGCAGCTACCAGGGGGACACCATATATTTT. Protein sequence: CASSYQGDTIYF. The chain recombines TRBV5-1 with TRBJ1-3; 7 nucleotides align to TRBD1. CDR3 size: 12 residues. J was trimmed by 8 bases and V by 3 bases; bases with no gene match: 2. The germline CDR1 and CDR2 sequences are SGHRS and YFSETQ.

The chain is built from TRBV6-5 and TRBJ2-1; perhaps TRBD1 as D (6 bases). This CDR3 is 14 amino acids long. Germline-derived CDR1 and CDR2 are MNHEY and SVGAGI. The V gene lost 5 bases and the J gene lost 4 bases, with 12 bases spanning the gap. CDR3 residues: CASSIGQKYNEQFF. CDR3 nucleotides: TGTGCCAGCAGTATCGGACAGAAGTACAATGAGCAGTTCTTC.

CDR3 in amino acids: CASSPGASGGKDTQYF. The DNA for the CDR3 is TGTGCCAGCAGCCCAGGGGCAAGCGGGGGGAAAGATACGCAGTATTTT. The chain is built from TRBV7-7 and TRBJ2-3, with TRBD2 matching over 9 bases. The CDR3 is 16 residues long. Germline CDR1 and CDR2: SSHAT and FNYEAQ (reference sequence). The V gene end was trimmed by 5 bases and the J gene end by 5 bases; junction bases not matched to a gene: 11.

The chain links TRBV28 to TRBJ1-2; no clear D. The V gene's germline CDR1 is MDHEN and CDR2 SYDVKM. CDR3 length equals 18 residues. V was clipped by 4 bases and J by 4 bases, with 25 bases between them. The CDR3 DNA follows: TGTGCCAGCAGTTCCCCGCCCGGTGTGGGCAGTAACCCCTATGGCTACACCTTC. Translated, it gives CASSSPPGVGSNPYGYTF.

In its sample, this clone was seen once. This sequence joins TRBV19 and TRBJ1-2; TRBD1 agrees at 7 bases. The CDR3 has 15 amino acids. V was clipped by 4 bases and J by 4 bases; unmatched bases: 9. CDR1 LNHDA and CDR2 SQIVND come from the germline V gene (reference sequence). The CDR3, as DNA: TGTGCCAGTAGTACCTCCGGGACAGATATCTATGGCTACACCTTC. It yields the protein CASSTSGTDIYGYTF.

This clone was seen only a few times. This rearrangement joins TRBV7-9 to TRBJ2-2, with TRBD2 matching 9 bases. Trimming removed 1 base from V and 6 bases from J; junction bases left unmatched: 6. CDR1 and CDR2 from the germline V gene are SEHNR and FQNEAQ (reference sequence). The CDR3 contains 16 residues. This chain's CDR3 is CASSLDLGLASGELFF. The CDR3 DNA reads TGTGCCAGCAGCTTAGACCTCGGACTAGCGTCCGGGGAGCTGTTTTTT.

The chain is built from TRBV6-6 and TRBJ2-2, with unresolved D. The ends were cut back, 2 bases at V and 5 bases at J, with 3 bases in the middle. CDR1 is MNHNY, CDR2 SVGAGI, per germline (reference sequence). The CDR3 covers 12 residues. The chain's CDR3 is CASSYETGELFF. DNA of the CDR3: TGTGCCAGCAGTTACGAGACCGGGGAGCTGTTTTTT.

The J gene is TRBJ1-1, the V gene TRBV18; tentative D call: TRBD1 (5 bases). The CDR3 has 14 amino acids. The germline V gene has CDR1 KGHSH and CDR2 LQKENI. V lost 2 bases to trimming and J lost 7 bases, with 14 bases between them. CDR3 bases: TGTGCCAGCTCACCAACTCAGGGTGTTAATGAAGCTTTCTTT. This translates into CASSPTQGVNEAFF. The complete variable domain, with remaining parts taken from reference TRBV18 and TRBJ1-1, reads NAGVMQNPRHLVRRRGQEARLRCSPMKGHSHVYWYRQLPEEGLKFMVYLQKENIIDESGMPKERFSAEFPKEGPSILRIQQVVRGDSAAYFCASSPTQGVNEAFFGQGTRLTVV.

The chain's CDR3 is CASSLTRNTEAFF. CDR3 bases: TGTGCCAGCAGTCTAACCCGGAACACTGAAGCTTTCTTT. The chain combines TRBV14 with TRBJ1-1; D unresolved. V lost 6 bases and J lost 1, with 9 bases in between. Germline assignment: CDR1 SGHDN and CDR2 FVKESK. CDR3 length equals 13 residues.

This clone has a single count. The rearrangement uses TRBV19 and TRBJ2-3, with D possibly matching TRBD2 (7 bases). From germline, CDR1 is LNHDA and CDR2 SQIVND (reference sequence). The CDR3 length is 15 residues. Between the trimmed V and J ends, which lost 8 bases and 0 bases, there was a span of 15 bases. The CDR3 region is CASAKGGGSTDTQYF. The CDR3 coding sequence is TGTGCCAGTGCAAAGGGGGGGGGCAGCACAGATACGCAGTATTTT.

In nucleotides, the CDR3 is TGTGCCAGTAGTATATACAGCGGGGGTGCTTCCTACGAGCAGTACTTC. It encodes CASSIYSGGASYEQYF. The chain uses TRBV19 and TRBJ2-7, with 8 bases identical to TRBD2. Germline values: CDR1 LNHDA, CDR2 SQIVND (reference sequence). Trimming took 2 bases from V and 1 from J; bases not matched to a gene: 7. The CDR3 has 16 residues. The complete variable domain, with remaining parts taken from reference TRBV19 and TRBJ2-7, reads DGGITQSPKYLFRKEGQNVTLSCEQNLNHDAMYWYRQDPGQGLRLIYYSQIVNDFQKGDIAEGYSVSREKKESFPLTVTSAQKNPTAFYLCASSIYSGGASYEQYFGPGTRLTVT.

CDR3 coding DNA: TGCAGCGTTGCAAGGGGGTGGCGCGAGCAGTACTTC. Protein sequence: CSVARGWREQYF. This sequence joins TRBV29-1 and TRBJ2-7; weak D call: TRBD1 (6 bases). The CDR3 is 12 amino acids. In germline, CDR1 is SQVTM, CDR2 ANQGSEA. Trimming removed 4 bases from V and 6 bases from J, with 13 bases in between.

The gene calls are TRBV25-1 and TRBJ1-1; 11 nucleotides line up with TRBD1. The CDR3 sequence is 18 residues long. Germline assignment: CDR1 MGHDK and CDR2 SYGVNS. V lost 2 bases and J lost 4; bases outside the gene matches: 12. CDR3 DNA: TGTGCCAGCAGTGAACAAAGAGGACAGGGGGCGGGGAGCACTGAAGCTTTCTTT. Translating it yields CASSEQRGQGAGSTEAFF.

Points on this clone: This CDR3 is also generated by other DNA sequences in the sample. This chain joins TRBV27 and TRBJ2-3, with D possibly being TRBD1 (6 bases). CDR1 is MNHEY and CDR2 is SMNVEV in the germline V gene (reference sequence). Between the trimmed V and J ends, which lost 3 bases and 1 base, there was a span of 8 bases. This CDR3 spans 14 amino acids. The DNA of the CDR3 is TGTGCCAGCAGTTTGGCAGGGGGCACAGATACGCAGTATTTT. This gives the protein CASSLAGGTDTQYF.

The chain carries TRBV3-1 (or the pseudogene TRBV3-2) and TRBJ2-5; D not certain. V lost 0 bases, J lost 5 bases, and 19 bases lay in between. The CDR3 sequence is 17 residues long. The germline V gene has CDR1 LGHDT and CDR2 YNNKEL (reference sequence). DNA of the CDR3: TGTGCCAGCAGCCAAGAAATGGTTACGTCCCGGTGGGAGACCCAGTACTTC. Translation gives CASSQEMVTSRWETQYF.

The gene calls are TRBV18 and TRBJ2-3; TRBD2 aligns across 9 bases. J gave up 5 bases and V 5 bases, and 14 bases lay outside the gene matches. Germline V gene data show CDR1 as KGHSH and CDR2 as LQKENI. The CDR3 has 17 amino acids. The CDR3 is CASSTNTPAGGQDTQYF. In DNA form, the CDR3 reads TGTGCCAGCTCAACTAACACCCCCGCGGGGGGGCAAGATACGCAGTATTTT.

The V gene is TRBV11-2, the J gene TRBJ1-1; no definite D call. Germline CDR1 and CDR2: SGHAT and FQNNGV. V gave up 5 bases and J gave up 2 bases, with 12 bases separating them. The CDR3 loop spans 14 amino acids. The CDR3 region is CASSRPNRNTEAFF. The CDR3 nucleotides read TGTGCCAGCAGCCGCCCCAATAGAAACACTGAAGCTTTCTTT.

V usage is TRBV10-2 and J usage is TRBJ2-1; 8 bases agree with TRBD2. Germline loops: CDR1 WSHSY, CDR2 SAAADI. This CDR3 has 16 amino acids. With V trimmed by 6 bases and J by 7 bases, 14 bases remained unmatched. The CDR3 nucleotides read TGCGCCAGCAGCAATCCCGGGGGGGCCGTGGGAAATGAGCAGTTCTTC. It codes for CASSNPGGAVGNEQFF.